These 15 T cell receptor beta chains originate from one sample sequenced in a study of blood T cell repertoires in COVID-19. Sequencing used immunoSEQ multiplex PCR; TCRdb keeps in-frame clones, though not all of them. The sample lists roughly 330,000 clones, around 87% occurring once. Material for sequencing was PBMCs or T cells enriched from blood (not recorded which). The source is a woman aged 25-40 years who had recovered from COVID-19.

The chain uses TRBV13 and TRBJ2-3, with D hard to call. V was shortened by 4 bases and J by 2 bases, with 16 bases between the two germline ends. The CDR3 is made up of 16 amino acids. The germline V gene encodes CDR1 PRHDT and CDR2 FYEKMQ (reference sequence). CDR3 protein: CASSSANGAITDTQYF. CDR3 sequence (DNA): TGTGCCAGCAGCTCAGCGAACGGAGCGATCACAGATACGCAGTATTTT.

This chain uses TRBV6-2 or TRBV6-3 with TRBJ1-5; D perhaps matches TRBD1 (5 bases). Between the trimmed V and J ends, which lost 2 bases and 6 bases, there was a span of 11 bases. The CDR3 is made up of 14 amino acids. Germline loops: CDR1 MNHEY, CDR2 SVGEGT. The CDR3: CASSYVRAAQPQHF. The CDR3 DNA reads TGTGCCAGCAGTTACGTCAGGGCTGCTCAGCCCCAGCATTTT.

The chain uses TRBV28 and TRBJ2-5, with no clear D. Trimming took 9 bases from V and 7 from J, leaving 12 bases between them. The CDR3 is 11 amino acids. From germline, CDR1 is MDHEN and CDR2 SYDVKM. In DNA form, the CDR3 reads TGTGCCAGTTCCGTTTCCAGGACCCAGTACTTC. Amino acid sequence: CASSVSRTQYF.

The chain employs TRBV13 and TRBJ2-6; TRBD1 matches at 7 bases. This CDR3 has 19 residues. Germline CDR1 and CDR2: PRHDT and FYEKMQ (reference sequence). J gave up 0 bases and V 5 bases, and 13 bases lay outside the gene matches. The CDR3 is CASSASRGYVFSGANVLTF. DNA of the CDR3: TGTGCCAGCAGCGCAAGCAGGGGGTACGTTTTCTCTGGGGCCAACGTCCTGACTTTC. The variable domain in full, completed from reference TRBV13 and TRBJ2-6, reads AAGVIQSPRHLIKEKRETATLKCYPIPRHDTVYWYQQGPGQDPQFLISFYEKMQSDKGSIPDRFSAQQFSDYHSELNMSSLELGDSALYFCASSASRGYVFSGANVLTFGAGSRLTVL.

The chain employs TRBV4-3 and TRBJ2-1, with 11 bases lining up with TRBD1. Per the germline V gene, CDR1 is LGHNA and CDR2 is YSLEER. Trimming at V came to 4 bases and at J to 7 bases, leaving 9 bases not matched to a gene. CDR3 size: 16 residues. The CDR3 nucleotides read TGCGCCAGCAGCCCCATAGGACAGGGGGCGCGGAATGAGCAGTTCTTC. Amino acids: CASSPIGQGARNEQFF.

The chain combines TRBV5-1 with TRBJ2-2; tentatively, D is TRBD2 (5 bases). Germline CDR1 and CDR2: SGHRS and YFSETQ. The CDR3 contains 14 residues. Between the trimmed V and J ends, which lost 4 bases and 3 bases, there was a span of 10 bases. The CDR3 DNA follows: TGCGCCAGCAGCACGGGGTTCTACACCGGGGAGCTGTTTTTT. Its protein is CASSTGFYTGELFF.

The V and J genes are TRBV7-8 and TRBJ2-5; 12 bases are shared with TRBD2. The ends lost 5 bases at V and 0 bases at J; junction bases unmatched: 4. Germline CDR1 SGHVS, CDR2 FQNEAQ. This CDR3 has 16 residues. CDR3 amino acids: CASSPWTSGDQETQYF. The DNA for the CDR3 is TGTGCCAGCAGCCCTTGGACTAGCGGGGACCAAGAGACCCAGTACTTC. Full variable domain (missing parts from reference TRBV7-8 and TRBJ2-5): GAGVSQSPRYKVAKRGQDVALRCDPISGHVSLFWYQQALGQGPEFLTYFQNEAQLDKSGLPSDRFFAERPEGSVSTLKIQRTQQEDSAVYLCASSPWTSGDQETQYFGPGTRLLVL.

CDR3 DNA: TGTGCCATCAGGCGGGGGGGCGGAGAGACCCAGTACTTC. It encodes CAIRRGGGETQYF. The chain uses TRBV10-3 and TRBJ2-5; 9 bases map to TRBD2. The CDR3 covers 13 residues. CDR1 ENHRY and CDR2 SYGVKD come from the germline V gene. The ends lost 6 bases at V and 4 bases at J; junction bases unmatched: 3.

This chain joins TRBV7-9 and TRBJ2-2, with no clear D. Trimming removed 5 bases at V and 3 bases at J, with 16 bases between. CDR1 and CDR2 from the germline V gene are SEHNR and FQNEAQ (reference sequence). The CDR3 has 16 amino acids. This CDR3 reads CASSPRGGSHTGELFF. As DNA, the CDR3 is TGTGCCAGCAGCCCCCGTGGCGGTTCCCACACCGGGGAGCTGTTTTTT.

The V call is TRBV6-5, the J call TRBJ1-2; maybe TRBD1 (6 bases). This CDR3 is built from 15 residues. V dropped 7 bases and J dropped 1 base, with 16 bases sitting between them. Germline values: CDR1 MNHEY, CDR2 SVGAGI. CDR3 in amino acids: CASTWGQGLNYGYTF. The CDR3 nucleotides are TGTGCCAGCACCTGGGGCCAGGGGCTTAACTATGGCTACACCTTC.

CDR3 in DNA: TGCGCCAGCAGCCATCTGCAGGGTAGCAATCAGCCCCAGCATTTT. It specifies CASSHLQGSNQPQHF. This chain joins TRBV4-1 and TRBJ1-5; weak D call: TRBD1 (5 bases). Germline V gene lookup returns CDR1 MGHRA and CDR2 YSYEKL. This CDR3 is 15 amino acids long. Trimming stripped 3 bases from V and 0 bases from J, with 9 bases between.

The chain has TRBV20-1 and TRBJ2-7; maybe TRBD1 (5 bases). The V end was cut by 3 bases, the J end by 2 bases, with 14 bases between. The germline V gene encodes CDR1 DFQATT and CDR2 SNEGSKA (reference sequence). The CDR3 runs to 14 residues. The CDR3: CSASALDRPYEQYF. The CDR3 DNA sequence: TGCAGTGCTAGTGCTTTAGACAGACCCTACGAGCAGTACTTC.

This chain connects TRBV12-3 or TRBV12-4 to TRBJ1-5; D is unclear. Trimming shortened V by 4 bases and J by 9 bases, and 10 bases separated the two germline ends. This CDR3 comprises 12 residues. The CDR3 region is CASSSGPRPQHF. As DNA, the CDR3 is TGTGCCAGCAGTTCCGGTCCGAGGCCCCAGCATTTT.

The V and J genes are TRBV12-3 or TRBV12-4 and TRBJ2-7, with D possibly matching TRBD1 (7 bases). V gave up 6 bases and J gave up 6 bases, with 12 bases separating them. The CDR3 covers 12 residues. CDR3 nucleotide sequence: TGTGCCAGCAGGGGTCAGGGGGGCGAGCAGTACTTC. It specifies CASRGQGGEQYF.

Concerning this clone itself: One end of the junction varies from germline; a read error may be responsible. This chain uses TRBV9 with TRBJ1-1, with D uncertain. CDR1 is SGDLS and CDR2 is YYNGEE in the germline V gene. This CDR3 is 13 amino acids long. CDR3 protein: CANSVATDTEAFF. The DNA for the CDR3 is TGTGCCAACAGCGTAGCTACAGACACTGAAGCTTTCTTT.